This entry is about one T cell receptor (beta chain). Its cognate antigen is unknown. The investigators split CD4+ cells into a CD45RA+ naive subset and a CD45RA-negative memory subset. Only in-frame clones appear in the TCRdb table, and some are missing; sequencing was by immunoSEQ multiplex PCR. The sample shows some 630,000 clones, around 72% of them seen only once. These data belong to a study of shared clonotypes between healthy human individuals. The study, taken as a whole, reports: Naive CD4 clonotype sharing across a handful of donors was around 5%. Represented genetic and exposure-history diversity was restricted by having few donors. Expectations were that clonotype sharing among donors would be affected by sequencing depth.

The origin of this receptor is a woman aged 25 to 45 in good health. The sample comprised memory CD4+ T cells sorted from blood. As to subset: CD45RA-negative fraction.

CDR3 in amino acids: CASSQGAPYYEQYF. The CDR3 DNA reads TGCGCCAGCAGTCAGGGAGCTCCATACTACGAGCAGTACTTC. The chain is built from TRBV23-1 and TRBJ2-7; D might be TRBD2 (5 bases). TRBV23-1 is known as an ORF, though its function is uncertain. V was cut by 3 bases and J by 3 bases, with 12 bases left in between. This CDR3 is 14 amino acids long.